This T cell receptor (beta chain) stems from a study of blood T cells in healthy people across ages. The CDR3 extends over 16 amino acids. Trimming stripped 2 bases from V and 1 base from J, with 15 bases between. The germline gives CDR1 SGHRS, CDR2 YFSETQ. PCR was performed a second time for 7 to 11 cycles using a sample-barcoded 5' primer and a J-beta primer mix. TCRdb passed the 5' RACE reads through MiXCR, listing each CDR3 protein once. Here the sample spans hundreds of thousands of distinct CDR3 sequences, 52% being singletons. This clonotype came up a few times. Its matching antigen is unknown. Broader study findings: Diversity was higher, and naive CD4+ cells more numerous, in long-lived donors than in aged donors. Diversity of TCR beta correlated strongly with naive T cell percentage.

Source material: blood. This TCR derives from an elderly woman in good health. This chain connects TRBV5-1 to TRBJ1-1, with D unresolved. The CDR3: CASSFSLKGRNTEAFF. In DNA form, the CDR3 reads TGCGCCAGCAGCTTCTCACTTAAGGGCAGGAACACTGAAGCTTTCTTT.